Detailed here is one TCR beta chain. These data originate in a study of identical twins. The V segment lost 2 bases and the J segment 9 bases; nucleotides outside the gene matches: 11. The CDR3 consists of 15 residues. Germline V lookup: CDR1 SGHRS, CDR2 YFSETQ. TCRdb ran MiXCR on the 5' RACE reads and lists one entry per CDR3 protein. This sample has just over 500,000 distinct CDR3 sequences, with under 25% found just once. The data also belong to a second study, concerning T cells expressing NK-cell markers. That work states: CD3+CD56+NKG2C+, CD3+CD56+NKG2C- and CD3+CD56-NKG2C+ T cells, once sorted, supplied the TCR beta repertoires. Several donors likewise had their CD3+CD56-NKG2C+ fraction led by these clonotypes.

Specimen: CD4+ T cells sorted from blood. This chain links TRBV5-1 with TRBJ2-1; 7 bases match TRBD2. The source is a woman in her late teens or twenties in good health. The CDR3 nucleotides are TGCGCCAGCAGCTTATCAGCGGGGAGGGGTTCTGAGCAGTTCTTC. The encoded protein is CASSLSAGRGSEQFF.